A single TCR beta chain is shown here with its context. These data originate in a study of blood T cell repertoires in COVID-19. The CDR3 totals 14 residues. V gave up 10 bases and J gave up 6 bases, with 19 bases separating them. Germline V gene data show CDR1 as MRHNA and CDR2 as SNTAGT. Sequenced by immunoSEQ multiplex PCR; TCRdb stores in-frame clones only, minus some. The sample carries 20,000 to 30,000 clones, 85% to 95% recorded once. The TCR sequence derives from a woman aged 45-59 years with active COVID-19. The specimen sequenced was peripheral blood. The V call is TRBV6-4, the J call TRBJ2-1; D possibly corresponds to TRBD1 (6 bases). CDR3 amino acids: CATAPNRVGNEQFF. The CDR3 DNA follows: TGTGCCACCGCCCCGAACAGGGTGGGCAATGAGCAGTTCTTC.